These 8 T cell receptor beta chains were sequenced from one sample in a study of cytomegalovirus exposure and HLA in healthy donors. PCR primers comprised 60 Vbeta and 13 Jbeta primers. Sequencing was performed with immunoSEQ multiplex PCR; in TCRdb, only in-frame clones are kept and a portion is missing. The repertoire holds about 50,000 clones, with over 60% as singletons. The sample taken for sequencing was PBMCs. These receptors were taken from a woman aged 35 to 49 in good health and CMV-seropositive.

This clone was observed a few times. The V and J genes are TRBV9 and TRBJ2-5; 7 nucleotides align to TRBD1. Germline lookup yields CDR1 SGDLS and CDR2 YYNGEE. The junction had 8 bases not matched to a gene; V was cut back by 1 base and J by 2 bases. The CDR3 runs to 16 residues. The CDR3 here is CASSVLGTASQETQYF. Here the CDR3 DNA reads TGTGCCAGCAGCGTACTGGGGACAGCTTCGCAAGAGACCCAGTACTTC.

This clone was seen a single time. The chain has TRBV2 and TRBJ2-1; D ambiguous. V was pared by 4 bases and J by 8 bases, with 6 bases between. This CDR3 comprises 11 residues. CDR1 and CDR2 from the germline V gene are SNHLY and FYNNEI. CDR3 in DNA: TGTGCCAGCAGTGGAGAATATGAGCAGTTCTTC. It yields the protein CASSGEYEQFF.

V is TRBV4-1 and J is TRBJ1-2; 10 positions match TRBD1. The CDR3 contains 16 residues. Germline loops: CDR1 MGHRA, CDR2 YSYEKL. V dropped 0 bases and J dropped 4; count of bases not matched to a gene: 5. The CDR3 nucleotides are TGCGCCAGCAGCCAAGACCCGAGACAGGGGGCCTATGGCTACACCTTC. Protein product: CASSQDPRQGAYGYTF.

The chain couples TRBV7-3 to TRBJ2-1; 7 nucleotides align to TRBD1. CDR1 and CDR2 from the germline V gene are SGHTA and FQGTGA. This CDR3 spans 15 amino acids. With V trimmed by 5 bases and J by 1 base, 5 bases remained unmatched. The CDR3 DNA follows: TGTGCCAGCAGCGTCTCAGGGGGTTCCTACAATGAGCAGTTCTTC. It encodes CASSVSGGSYNEQFF. The full variable domain, its missing parts supplied by reference TRBV7-3 and TRBJ2-1, is GAGVSQTPSNKVTEKGKYVELRCDPISGHTALYWYRQSLGQGPEFLIYFQGTGAADDSGLPNDRFFAVRPEGSVSTLKIQRTERGDSAVYLCASSVSGGSYNEQFFGPGTRLTVL.

This chain joins TRBV2 and TRBJ2-1, with TRBD2 matching over 7 bases. Germline-derived CDR1 and CDR2 are SNHLY and FYNNEI. The CDR3 has 14 residues. J gave up 5 bases and V 8 bases, and 9 bases lay outside the gene matches. The CDR3 DNA is TGTGCCAGCGTTCTTGCGGGGGTAAACAATGAGCAGTTCTTC. Translated, it gives CASVLAGVNNEQFF. The variable domain in full, completed from reference TRBV2 and TRBJ2-1, reads EPEVTQTPSHQVTQMGQEVILRCVPISNHLYFYWYRQILGQKVEFLVSFYNNEISEKSEIFDDQFSVERPDGSNFTLKIRSTKLEDSAMYFCASVLAGVNNEQFFGPGTRLTVL.

The chain links TRBV7-9 to TRBJ2-7; 7 bases map to TRBD1. This CDR3 has 13 amino acids. The trim removed 5 bases at V and 2 bases at J, leaving 3 bases unmatched. CDR1 SEHNR and CDR2 FQNEAQ come from the germline V gene (reference sequence). CDR3 DNA: TGTGCCAGCAGCCTACAGGGGACCTACGAGCAGTACTTC. It is translated as CASSLQGTYEQYF.

On this clone: The same CDR3 arises from other DNA sequences in this sample as well. CDR3 coding DNA: TGTGCCAGCAGCCTAGGGGGCCCAGGGGACTATGGCTACACCTTC. This encodes CASSLGGPGDYGYTF. The rearrangement uses TRBV7-2 and TRBJ1-2; 7 nucleotides agree with TRBD1. After removal of 5 bases from V and 3 bases from J, the junction contained 9 bases not matched to a gene. Germline-derived CDR1 and CDR2 are SGHTA and FQGNSA. CDR3 size: 15 residues.

This clone appeared a single time. The V gene is TRBV7-9, the J gene TRBJ1-4; D is unresolved. The CDR3 runs 14 residues. Deletions cut 5 bases from V and 5 bases from J, with 12 bases between. CDR1 and CDR2 (germline): SEHNR, FQNEAQ (reference sequence). The CDR3 region is CASSPREINEKLFF. CDR3 DNA sequence: TGTGCCAGCAGCCCACGGGAGATAAATGAAAAACTGTTTTTT.